This TCR beta chain was found in a study of blood T cells in healthy people across ages. Whole-study context: T cells yielded about one barcoded beta molecule per two cells through template switching. Study outcomes and limitations: There was a strong correlation between TCR beta diversity and naive T cell percentage.

Primers used in a second PCR of roughly 6 to 11 cycles were a sample-barcoded 5' primer and a J-beta primer mix. A single record per CDR3 protein comes from TCRdb applying MiXCR to the 5' RACE reads. The table records roughly 1,700,000 distinct CDR3 sequences, about 30% of them present only once. This clonotype has a handful of counts. Its antigen is unknown. The CDR3 consists of 17 residues. Germline values: CDR1 MNHEY, CDR2 SVGEGT. The junction had 11 bases not matched to a gene; V was cut back by 2 bases and J by 6 bases. Donation came from healthy Caucasian individuals in Russia who were aged 6 to 90.

The sample taken for sequencing was blood. This chain joins TRBV6-2 or TRBV6-3 and TRBJ2-1, with TRBD2 identical over 9 bases. The TCR sequence derives from a woman in her twenties or thirties in good health. The CDR3: CASSYRLWTSETNEQFF. CDR3 DNA sequence: TGTGCCAGCAGTTACCGGTTGTGGACTAGCGAGACCAATGAGCAGTTCTTC.